Sequencing of this TCR beta chain was carried out in a study of blood T cell repertoires in COVID-19 (dated by TCRdb to the early 2020s). Broadly, across the study: Samples from collaborators originated in the United States, Italy and Spain and spanned both the acute and convalescent phases of COVID-19. Where available, HLA class I and class II types were taken from metadata supplied by the sample provider and were not determined by assay-based typing. The repertoires were released in a freely available public database meant as a resource for research on the immune response to SARS-CoV-2. The material from the prospective study consisted of cDNA or gDNA derived from T cells, B-cell-depleted T cells, or PBMCs. The samples were drawn from the first 160 participants of the ongoing ImmuneRACE study and from some 1,300 subjects provided by 6 global collaborators. The sample metadata nearly always contained a de-identified subject ID, COVID-19 status, age in years and sex. Deeply sampled blood TCRbeta repertoires from subjects exposed to, actively infected with, or recovered from COVID-19 were included in the dataset. Results the study describes overall, beyond this receptor: Clinical and demographic metadata were provided uncurated, with the amount varying by source and participant.

At one collaborating source in Seattle, patients were enrolled during active infection and were followed longitudinally through the course of disease. Each collaborating institution followed its own protocols to collect whole blood in K2EDTA tubes. Collaborator samples were shipped for TCRbeta analysis as frozen whole blood, isolated PBMCs, or DNA extracted from either sample type. Inclusive of the bounding cysteine and phenylalanine, the CDR3 is 16 residues long. Only the CDR3 DNA is retained, 48 bases long and in frame from the first base. The V end gives up 4 bases and the J end 5 bases, leaving 10 bases in the junction not matched to a gene. CDR1 and CDR2 are read off the germline V gene as SGHRS and YFSETQ. TCRbeta CDR3 regions were amplified from genomic DNA by means of the immunoSEQ Assay, a bias-controlled multiplex PCR. The source study handled its data this way. Within the assay, amplification of reference gene primers was used to estimate how many nucleated cells each sample contained. To quantify the absolute abundance of each unique TCRbeta CDR3 rearrangement, sequence reads were collapsed and filtered. Productive Simpson clonality was computed per sample as the square root of Simpson's diversity index over productive rearrangements. TCRdb obtained this table from immuneACCESS and retained in-frame rearrangements with V and J assigned. These tables miss some clones; where compared with another copy, unresolved V genes account for less than half of the shortfall, and the remainder is unexplained. V and J calls and clone size are those listed in that table; D and trimming were worked out from the DNA. The sample contains 60,000 or so clones, about four fifths of them found a single time. The top ten constitute more than 15% of the sample.

Details on this clone: Its antigen is still unknown. Qualities for individual bases were not recorded, and no much larger clone is one base off.

Source material: peripheral blood. This receptor was taken from a man aged 25-45 years with COVID-19, enrolled during active disease. The receptor chain draws on TRBV5-1 and TRBJ2-5; TRBD2 fits 11 bases in the junction. The CDR3 protein sequence reads: CASSPLTSGVGETQYF. Here is the DNA: TGCGCCAGCAGCCCACTGACTAGCGGGGTAGGGGAGACCCAGTACTTC.